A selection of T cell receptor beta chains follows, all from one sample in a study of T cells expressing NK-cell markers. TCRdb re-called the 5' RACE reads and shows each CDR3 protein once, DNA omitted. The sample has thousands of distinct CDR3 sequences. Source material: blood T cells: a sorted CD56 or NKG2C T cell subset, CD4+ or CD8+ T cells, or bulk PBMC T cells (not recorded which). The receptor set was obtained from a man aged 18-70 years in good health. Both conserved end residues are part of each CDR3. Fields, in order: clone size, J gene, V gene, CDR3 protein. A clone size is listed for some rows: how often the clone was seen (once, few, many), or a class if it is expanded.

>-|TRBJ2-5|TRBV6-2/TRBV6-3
CASSPLGTPQETQYF
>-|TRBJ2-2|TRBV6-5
CASSKTGGSTGELFF
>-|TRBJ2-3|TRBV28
CASSSDRRNTDTQYF
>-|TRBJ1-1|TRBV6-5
CASSWEGLRTEAFF
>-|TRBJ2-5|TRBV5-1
CASSLIPAVHQETQYF
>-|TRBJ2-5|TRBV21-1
CASSTSRTSKETQYF
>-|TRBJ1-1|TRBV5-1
CASSSGTGMNTEAFF
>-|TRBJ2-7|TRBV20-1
CSARPGTDFYEQYF
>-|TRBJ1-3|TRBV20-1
CSARGLAGNTIYF
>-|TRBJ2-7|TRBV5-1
CASSFQGGEQYF
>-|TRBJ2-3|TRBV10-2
CASSDPRHSTDTQYF
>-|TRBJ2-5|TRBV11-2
CASSLGSRGGQETQYF
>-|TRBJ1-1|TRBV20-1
CSAERMNTEAFF
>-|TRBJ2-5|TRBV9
CASSPPYAQETQYF
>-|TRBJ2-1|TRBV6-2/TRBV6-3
CASSYGDAYEQFF
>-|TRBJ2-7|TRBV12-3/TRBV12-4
CASSPPGTGAEQYF
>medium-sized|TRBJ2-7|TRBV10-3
CAIMGEYWPDEQYF
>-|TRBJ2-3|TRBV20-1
CSANRGGAPDTQYF
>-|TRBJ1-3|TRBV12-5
CASGFGTGSGNTIYF
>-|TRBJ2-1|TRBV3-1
CASSQGPSLAWNEQFF
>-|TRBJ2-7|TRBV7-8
CASSVTAISYEQYF
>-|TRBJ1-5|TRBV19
CASQTGESQPQHF
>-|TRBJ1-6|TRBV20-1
CSAREVAADSSPLHF
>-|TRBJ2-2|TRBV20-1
CSARDTAGGDTGELFF
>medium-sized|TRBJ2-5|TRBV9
CASSVGRAATTYQETQYF
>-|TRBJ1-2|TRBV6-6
CASSFGQGYGYTF
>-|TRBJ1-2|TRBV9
CASSAWDSPYGYTF
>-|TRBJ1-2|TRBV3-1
CASSHGGVSYGYTF
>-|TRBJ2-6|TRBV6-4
CASSDKGPGSGANVLTF
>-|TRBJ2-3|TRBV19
CASSIGLAGTDTQYF
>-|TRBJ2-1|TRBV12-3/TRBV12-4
CASSLRDLYNEQFF
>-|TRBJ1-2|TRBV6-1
CASSEPGGSYGYTF
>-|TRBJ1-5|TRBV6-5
CASRPGRWSNQPQHF
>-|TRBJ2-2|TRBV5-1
CASSHYEPGTGFNTGELFF
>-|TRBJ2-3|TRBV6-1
CAGQSRGETDTQYF
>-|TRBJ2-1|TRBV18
CASSRAGTSGQNEQFF
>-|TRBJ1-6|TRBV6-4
CASSEGQGASPLHF
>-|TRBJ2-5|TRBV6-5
CASSYGTGGRETQYF
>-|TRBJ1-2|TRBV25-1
CASRGGPHGYTF
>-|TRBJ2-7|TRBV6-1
CASSERAEGSEQYF
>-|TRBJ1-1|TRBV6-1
CASREGQGESTEAFF
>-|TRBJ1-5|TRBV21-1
CASSGYGALGISNQPQHF
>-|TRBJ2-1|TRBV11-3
CASSYDAGVTNEQFF
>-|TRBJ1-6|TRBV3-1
CASSQQARTYNSPLHF
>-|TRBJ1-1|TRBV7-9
CASSRSPGRVVNTEAFF
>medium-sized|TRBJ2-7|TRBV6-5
CASSYSTSSEQYF
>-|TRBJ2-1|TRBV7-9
CASSLRTVTNNEQFF